Below are 23 T cell receptor beta chains sequenced from a single sample in a study of shared clonotypes between healthy human individuals. TCRdb's copy holds only in-frame clones and misses some; the assay was immunoSEQ multiplex PCR. The sample lists roughly 1.5 million clones, nearly 99% occurring once. The specimen sequenced was naive CD4+ T cells sorted from blood. Stated subset: CD45RA+ positively selected. These TCRs come from a man between 25 and 39 years old in good health.

The genes are TRBV30 and TRBJ1-2, with D hard to call. V was pared by 7 bases and J by 8 bases, with 14 bases between. Germline lookup yields CDR1 GTSNPN and CDR2 SVGIG (reference sequence). The CDR3 runs 11 residues. CDR3 in amino acids: CALDLDRGYTF. The CDR3 DNA is TGTGCCTTGGATTTGGACCGAGGCTACACCTTC.

This chain joins TRBV4-1 and TRBJ2-3; D is unclear. CDR1 MGHRA and CDR2 YSYEKL come from the germline V gene. Trimming removed 4 bases at V and 0 bases at J, with 20 bases between. This CDR3 is 18 amino acids long. The CDR3 nucleotides are TGCGCCAGCAGCCCTTCTACGGAGAGACCATCTAGCACAGATACGCAGTATTTT. Protein product: CASSPSTERPSSTDTQYF.

The DNA for the CDR3 is TGTGCCAGCTCACAAGACAGGGTGATCAATGAGCAGTTCTTC. Translated, it gives CASSQDRVINEQFF. The chain carries TRBV18 and TRBJ2-1, with 7 positions matching TRBD1. Per the germline V gene, CDR1 is KGHSH and CDR2 is LQKENI. With 4 bases clipped from V and 6 bases from J, the junction kept 6 bases outside the gene matches. The CDR3 runs to 14 residues.

This clone has just one count. Written as DNA, the CDR3 is TGCGCCAGCAGCGCGACACCACTTTCCTACAATGAGCAGTTCTTC. It specifies CASSATPLSYNEQFF. The J gene is TRBJ2-1, the V gene TRBV5-1, with unresolved D. The germline V gene encodes CDR1 SGHRS and CDR2 YFSETQ. Trimming removed 4 bases from V and 1 base from J, with 12 bases in between. There are 15 residues in the CDR3.

This clone was observed a single time. V and J are TRBV5-5 and TRBJ1-2, with D unresolved. The germline V gene has CDR1 SGHKS and CDR2 YYEKEE (reference sequence). V was pared by 3 bases and J by 4 bases, with 13 bases between. This CDR3 spans 14 amino acids. The CDR3 here is CASSSRLSGYGYTF. CDR3 bases: TGTGCCAGCAGCTCCAGACTCTCTGGCTATGGCTACACCTTC. Based on the CDR3 plus reference TRBV5-5 and TRBJ1-2, the full variable domain is DAGVTQSPTHLIKTRGQQVTLRCSPISGHKSVSWYQQVLGQGPQFIFQYYEKEERGRGNFPDRFSARQFPNYSSELNVNALLLGDSALYLCASSSRLSGYGYTFGSGTRLTVV.

The chain joins TRBV11-3 to TRBJ2-1, with no clear D. The CDR3 extends over 14 amino acids. Germline loops: CDR1 SGHNT, CDR2 YENEEA. V gave up 1 base and J gave up 6 bases, with 10 bases separating them. The CDR3 loop reads CASSLVGRSNEQFF. CDR3 nucleotide sequence: TGTGCCAGCAGCTTAGTTGGCAGGAGCAATGAGCAGTTCTTC.

The sample holds one count of this clone. At the DNA level, this CDR3 is encoded by other sequences in the same sample as well. The V gene is TRBV9, the J gene TRBJ2-1; unclear D gene. Germline loops: CDR1 SGDLS, CDR2 YYNGEE. The ends were cut back, 4 bases at V and 2 bases at J, with 7 bases in the middle. The CDR3 extends over 13 amino acids. The chain's CDR3 is CASSPRAYNEQFF. The CDR3 region has the DNA TGTGCCAGCAGCCCACGGGCCTACAATGAGCAGTTCTTC.

This chain links TRBV10-2 with TRBJ1-4, with D unresolved. CDR3 length: 15 amino acids. V was cut by 3 bases and J by 0 bases, with 8 bases left in between. Per the germline V gene, CDR1 is WSHSY and CDR2 is SAAADI. Here the CDR3 reads CASSETHATNEKLFF. The CDR3 coding sequence is TGCGCCAGCAGTGAAACTCATGCAACTAATGAAAAACTGTTTTTT.

Concerning this clone: Distinct nucleotide sequences in the sample also encode this CDR3. CDR3 nucleotides: TGTGCCAGCAGTTTAACTAGCGGCACAGATACGCAGTATTTT. This encodes CASSLTSGTDTQYF. This chain joins TRBV28 and TRBJ2-3, with 7 bases fitting TRBD2. With 2 bases clipped from V and 1 base from J, the junction kept 0 bases outside the gene matches. Germline lookup yields CDR1 MDHEN and CDR2 SYDVKM. This CDR3 spans 14 amino acids.

This clone has only one observation. The chain uses TRBV5-5 and TRBJ2-7; no reliable D call. The CDR3 spans 14 residues. From germline, CDR1 is SGHKS and CDR2 YYEKEE (reference sequence). V was cut by 2 bases and J by 0 bases, with 9 bases left in between. CDR3 nucleotides: TGTGCCAGCAGCTTTCCCGGAAGCTCCTACGAGCAGTACTTC. Translating gives CASSFPGSSYEQYF. Together with reference TRBV5-5 and TRBJ2-7, the CDR3 gives the full variable domain: DAGVTQSPTHLIKTRGQQVTLRCSPISGHKSVSWYQQVLGQGPQFIFQYYEKEERGRGNFPDRFSARQFPNYSSELNVNALLLGDSALYLCASSFPGSSYEQYFGPGTRLTVT.

V and J are TRBV28 and TRBJ2-7; 9 positions match TRBD2. The CDR3 length is 15 residues. Germline V gene sequence: CDR1 MDHEN, CDR2 SYDVKM. V shed 5 bases and J 5 bases; nucleotides not matched to a gene: 10. CDR3 sequence (DNA): TGTGCCAGCAGTACACAGGCGGGAGGGCCGAACGAGCAGTACTTC. It encodes CASSTQAGGPNEQYF.

The CDR3 sequence is CASSPRTGWNNEQFF. CDR3 nucleotide sequence: TGTGCCAGCAGCCCACGGACAGGGTGGAACAATGAGCAGTTCTTC. The chain links TRBV9 to TRBJ2-1; 8 bases line up with TRBD1. The germline CDR1 and CDR2 sequences are SGDLS and YYNGEE. The ends lost 4 bases at V and 5 bases at J; junction bases unmatched: 8. This CDR3 is 15 amino acids long.

This chain connects TRBV5-1 to TRBJ2-3; D is unresolved. Trimming shortened V by 3 bases and J by 1 base, and 15 bases separated the two germline ends. Germline loops: CDR1 SGHRS, CDR2 YFSETQ. The CDR3 contains 16 residues. The CDR3, as DNA: TGCGCCAGCAGCTCCGCAATAATACAAGGCACAGATACGCAGTATTTT. Translating it yields CASSSAIIQGTDTQYF.

J is TRBJ2-1 and V is TRBV15; D gene ambiguous. The CDR3 spans 12 residues. Germline-derived CDR1 and CDR2 are LNHNV and YYDKDF (reference sequence). V was pared by 2 bases and J by 9 bases, with 8 bases between. This chain's CDR3 is CATSRSPGEQFF. DNA of the CDR3: TGTGCCACCAGCAGATCCCCGGGTGAGCAGTTCTTC.

The CDR3 sequence is CASSEAVRGYQPQHF. The CDR3 DNA is TGTGCCAGCAGTGAAGCGGTAAGGGGTTATCAGCCCCAGCATTTT. This chain joins TRBV2 and TRBJ1-5; D is perhaps TRBD1 (5 bases). This CDR3 has 15 amino acids. The ends were cut back, 0 bases at V and 5 bases at J, with 11 bases in the middle. CDR1 and CDR2 (germline): SNHLY, FYNNEI.

In regard to this clone: Distinct nucleotide sequences in the sample also encode this CDR3. The rearrangement links TRBV7-2 to TRBJ1-2; the D is unclear. Germline lookup yields CDR1 SGHTA and CDR2 FQGNSA. The CDR3 is 13 amino acids. V dropped 1 base and J dropped 4 bases, with 7 bases sitting between them. The CDR3 reads CASSLGQLYGYTF. The CDR3 nucleotides are TGTGCCAGCAGCTTAGGGCAGCTCTATGGCTACACCTTC. The variable domain in full, completed from reference TRBV7-2 and TRBJ1-2, reads GAGVSQSPSNKVTEKGKDVELRCDPISGHTALYWYRQSLGQGLEFLIYFQGNSAPDKSGLPSDRFSAERTGGSVSTLTIQRTQQEDSAVYLCASSLGQLYGYTFGSGTRLTVV.

The chain has TRBV5-1 and TRBJ1-4; possibly TRBD1 for D (5 bases). V lost 0 bases and J lost 6, with 12 bases in between. Germline V gene data show CDR1 as SGHRS and CDR2 as YFSETQ. The CDR3 sequence is 15 residues long. The chain's CDR3 is CASSLGGVEDEKLFF. The CDR3 nucleotides are TGCGCCAGCAGCTTGGGAGGGGTCGAAGATGAAAAACTGTTTTTT.

This chain links TRBV23-1 with TRBJ1-5; no clear D gene. TRBV23-1 is an ORF for which the function is uncertain. CDR3 length: 17 residues. Deletions cut 0 bases from V and 4 bases from J, with 16 bases between. The CDR3 sequence: CASSQSLVGRLNQPQHF. As DNA, the CDR3 is TGCGCCAGCAGTCAATCCTTAGTCGGACGGCTAAATCAGCCCCAGCATTTT.

The chain joins TRBV27 to TRBJ2-1; 8 bases agree with TRBD2. V was pared by 6 bases and J by 6 bases, with 10 bases of the junction left unmatched. The CDR3 spans 15 residues. CDR1 MNHEY and CDR2 SMNVEV come from the germline V gene (reference sequence). The CDR3 region has the DNA TGTGCCAGCAGGAAAGGACTAGCTCCGGGCAATGAGCAGTTCTTC. This codes for CASRKGLAPGNEQFF.

The chain couples TRBV27 to TRBJ1-4; 7 bases line up with TRBD1. This CDR3 is built from 14 residues. CDR1 is MNHEY and CDR2 is SMNVEV in the germline V gene (reference sequence). V lost 6 bases and J lost 7; bases outside the gene matches: 8. Here the CDR3 reads CASRRTGAGEKLFF. DNA for the CDR3: TGTGCCAGCAGGCGAACAGGGGCAGGTGAAAAACTGTTTTTT. Based on the CDR3 plus reference TRBV27 and TRBJ1-4, the full variable domain is EAQVTQNPRYLITVTGKKLTVTCSQNMNHEYMSWYRQDPGLGLRQIYYSMNVEVTDKGDVPEGYKVSRKEKRNFPLILESPSPNQTSLYFCASRRTGAGEKLFFGSGTQLSVL.

V is TRBV27 and J is TRBJ1-5; unclear D gene. This CDR3 region has 13 residues. Trimming left V 4 bases short and J 3 bases short, with 7 bases between. Looked up from germline, CDR1 is MNHEY and CDR2 is SMNVEV (reference sequence). The CDR3: CASSWRLNQPQHF. As DNA, the CDR3 is TGTGCCAGCAGTTGGCGACTCAATCAGCCCCAGCATTTT.

The J gene is TRBJ1-2, the V gene TRBV18; a weak D match, TRBD1 (6 bases). This CDR3 has 14 amino acids. The germline gives CDR1 KGHSH, CDR2 LQKENI. V gave up 6 bases and J gave up 2 bases, with 13 bases separating them. This chain's CDR3 is CASSQTTGNYGYTF. The CDR3 coding sequence is TGTGCCAGCTCTCAGACAACAGGGAACTATGGCTACACCTTC.

V gene TRBV9 combines with J gene TRBJ2-7; the D gene is possibly TRBD1 (5 bases). The CDR3 has 16 amino acids. CDR1 SGDLS and CDR2 YYNGEE come from the germline V gene. V dropped 0 bases and J dropped 5 bases, with 18 bases sitting between them. Here the CDR3 DNA reads TGTGCCAGCAGCGTAGGCCCCCGGGCAGGGATCAACGAGCAGTACTTC. This gives the protein CASSVGPRAGINEQYF.